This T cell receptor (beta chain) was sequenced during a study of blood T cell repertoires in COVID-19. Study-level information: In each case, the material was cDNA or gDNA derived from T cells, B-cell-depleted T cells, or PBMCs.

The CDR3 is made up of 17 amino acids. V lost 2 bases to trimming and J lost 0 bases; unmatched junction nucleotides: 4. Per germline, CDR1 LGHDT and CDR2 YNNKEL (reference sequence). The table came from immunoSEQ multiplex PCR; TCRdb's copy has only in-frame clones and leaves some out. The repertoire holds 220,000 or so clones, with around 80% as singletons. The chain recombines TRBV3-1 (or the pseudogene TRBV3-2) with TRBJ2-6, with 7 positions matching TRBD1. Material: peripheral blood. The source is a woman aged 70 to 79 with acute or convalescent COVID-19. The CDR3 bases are TGTGCCAGCAGCCAAAGACAGGGCAGCTCTGGGGCCAACGTCCTGACTTTC. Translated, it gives CASSQRQGSSGANVLTF.